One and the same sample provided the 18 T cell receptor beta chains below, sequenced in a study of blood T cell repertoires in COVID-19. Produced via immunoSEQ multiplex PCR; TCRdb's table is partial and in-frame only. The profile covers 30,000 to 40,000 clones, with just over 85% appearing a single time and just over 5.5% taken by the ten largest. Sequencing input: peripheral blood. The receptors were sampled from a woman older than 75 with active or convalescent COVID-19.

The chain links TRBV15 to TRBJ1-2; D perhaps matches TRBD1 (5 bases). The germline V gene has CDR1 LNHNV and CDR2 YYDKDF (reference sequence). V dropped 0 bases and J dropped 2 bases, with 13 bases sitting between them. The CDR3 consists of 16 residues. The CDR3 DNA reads TGTGCCACCAGCAGAGATCTTGTAGGGGCGAACTATGGCTACACCTTC. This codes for CATSRDLVGANYGYTF.

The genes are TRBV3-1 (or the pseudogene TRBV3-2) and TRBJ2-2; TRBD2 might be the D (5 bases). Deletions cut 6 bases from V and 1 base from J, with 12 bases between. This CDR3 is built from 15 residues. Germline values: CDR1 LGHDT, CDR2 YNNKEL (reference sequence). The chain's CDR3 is CASSPGFMNTGELFF. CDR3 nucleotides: TGTGCCAGCAGTCCGGGATTCATGAACACCGGGGAGCTGTTTTTT.

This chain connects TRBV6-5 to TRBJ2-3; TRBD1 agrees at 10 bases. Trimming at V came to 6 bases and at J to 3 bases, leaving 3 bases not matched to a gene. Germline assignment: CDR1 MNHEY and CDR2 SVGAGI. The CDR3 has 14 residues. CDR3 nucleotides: TGTGCCAGCAGACGACAGGGGGCAACAGATACGCAGTATTTT. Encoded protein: CASRRQGATDTQYF.

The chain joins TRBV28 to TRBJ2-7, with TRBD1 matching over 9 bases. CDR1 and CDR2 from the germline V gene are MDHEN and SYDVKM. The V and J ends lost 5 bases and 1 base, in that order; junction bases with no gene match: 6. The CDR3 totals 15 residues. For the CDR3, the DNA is TGTGCCAGCAGTACCGGGACAGGGTTTTCCTACGAGCAGTACTTC. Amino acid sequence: CASSTGTGFSYEQYF.

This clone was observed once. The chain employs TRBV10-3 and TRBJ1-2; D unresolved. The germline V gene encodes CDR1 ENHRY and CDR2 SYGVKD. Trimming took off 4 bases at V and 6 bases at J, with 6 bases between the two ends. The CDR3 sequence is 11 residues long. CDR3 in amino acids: CAISVGDGYTF. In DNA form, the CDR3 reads TGTGCCATCAGTGTGGGAGATGGCTACACCTTC.

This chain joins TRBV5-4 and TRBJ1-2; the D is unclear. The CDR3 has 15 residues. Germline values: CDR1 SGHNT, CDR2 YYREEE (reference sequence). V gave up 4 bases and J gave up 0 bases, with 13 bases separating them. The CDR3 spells CASSPYRTANYGYTF. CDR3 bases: TGTGCCAGCAGCCCATACAGAACCGCTAACTATGGCTACACCTTC.

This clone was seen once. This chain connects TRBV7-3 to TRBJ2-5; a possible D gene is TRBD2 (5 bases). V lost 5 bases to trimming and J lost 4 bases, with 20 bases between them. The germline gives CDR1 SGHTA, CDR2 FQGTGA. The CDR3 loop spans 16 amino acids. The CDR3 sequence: CASSQLPAGGVETQYF. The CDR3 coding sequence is TGTGCCAGCAGCCAACTCCCCGCGGGCGGAGTAGAGACCCAGTACTTC. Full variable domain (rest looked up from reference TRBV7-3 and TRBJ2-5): GAGVSQTPSNKVTEKGKYVELRCDPISGHTALYWYRQSLGQGPEFLIYFQGTGAADDSGLPNDRFFAVRPEGSVSTLKIQRTERGDSAVYLCASSQLPAGGVETQYFGPGTRLLVL.

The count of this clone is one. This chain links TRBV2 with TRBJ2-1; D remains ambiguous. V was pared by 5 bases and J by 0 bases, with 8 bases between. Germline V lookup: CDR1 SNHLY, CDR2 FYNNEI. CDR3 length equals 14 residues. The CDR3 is CASSPASSYNEQFF. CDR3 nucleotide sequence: TGTGCCAGCAGTCCAGCGAGCTCCTACAATGAGCAGTTCTTC. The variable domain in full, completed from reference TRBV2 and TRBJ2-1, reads EPEVTQTPSHQVTQMGQEVILRCVPISNHLYFYWYRQILGQKVEFLVSFYNNEISEKSEIFDDQFSVERPDGSNFTLKIRSTKLEDSAMYFCASSPASSYNEQFFGPGTRLTVL.

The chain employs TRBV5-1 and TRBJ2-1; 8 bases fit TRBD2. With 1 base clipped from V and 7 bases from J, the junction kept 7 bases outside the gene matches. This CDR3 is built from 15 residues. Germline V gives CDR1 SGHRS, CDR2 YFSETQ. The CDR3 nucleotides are TGCGCCAGCAGCTTGCTCGGGGGGGCCAAGAATGAGCAGTTCTTC. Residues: CASSLLGGAKNEQFF. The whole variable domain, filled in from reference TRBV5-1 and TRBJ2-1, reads KAGVTQTPRYLIKTRGQQVTLSCSPISGHRSVSWYQQTPGQGLQFLFEYFSETQRNKGNFPGRFSGRQFSNSRSEMNVSTLELGDSALYLCASSLLGGAKNEQFFGPGTRLTVL.

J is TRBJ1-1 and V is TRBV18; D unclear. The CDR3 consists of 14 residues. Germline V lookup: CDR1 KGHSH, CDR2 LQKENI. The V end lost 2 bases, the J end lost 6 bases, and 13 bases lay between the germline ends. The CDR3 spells CASSPVRGGAEAFF. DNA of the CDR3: TGTGCCAGCTCACCAGTTCGGGGAGGAGCTGAAGCTTTCTTT.

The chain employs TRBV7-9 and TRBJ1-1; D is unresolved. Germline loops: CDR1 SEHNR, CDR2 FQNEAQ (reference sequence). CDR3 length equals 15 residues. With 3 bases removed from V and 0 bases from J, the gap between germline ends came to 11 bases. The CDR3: CASSFGGRMNTEAFF. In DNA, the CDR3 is TGTGCCAGCAGCTTTGGTGGCAGAATGAACACTGAAGCTTTCTTT. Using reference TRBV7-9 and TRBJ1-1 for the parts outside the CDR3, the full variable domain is DTGVSQNPRHKITKRGQNVTFRCDPISEHNRLYWYRQTLGQGPEFLTYFQNEAQLEKSRLLSDRFSAERPKGSFSTLEIQRTEQGDSAMYLCASSFGGRMNTEAFFGQGTRLTVV.

CDR3 sequence reads: CASSTGQKNSPLHF. The CDR3 bases are TGTGCCAGTAGTACCGGACAGAAGAATTCACCCCTCCACTTT. The J gene is TRBJ1-6, the V gene TRBV19, with D maybe TRBD1 (6 bases). CDR1 LNHDA and CDR2 SQIVND come from the germline V gene (reference sequence). V dropped 4 bases and J dropped 7 bases, with 11 bases sitting between them. The CDR3 extends over 14 amino acids.

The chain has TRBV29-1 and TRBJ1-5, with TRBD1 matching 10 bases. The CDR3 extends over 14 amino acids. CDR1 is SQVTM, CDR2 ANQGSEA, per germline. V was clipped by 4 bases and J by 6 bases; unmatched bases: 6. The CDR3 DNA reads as TGCAGCGTTGGGTCCGGGACAGGGGCTCAGCCCCAGCATTTT. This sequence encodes CSVGSGTGAQPQHF.

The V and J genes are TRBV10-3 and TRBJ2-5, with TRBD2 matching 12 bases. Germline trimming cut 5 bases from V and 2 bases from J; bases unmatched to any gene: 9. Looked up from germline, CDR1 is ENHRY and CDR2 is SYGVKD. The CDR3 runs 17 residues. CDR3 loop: CAISSGLAGHRQETQYF. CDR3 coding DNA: TGTGCCATCAGTTCCGGACTAGCGGGGCACCGACAAGAGACCCAGTACTTC.

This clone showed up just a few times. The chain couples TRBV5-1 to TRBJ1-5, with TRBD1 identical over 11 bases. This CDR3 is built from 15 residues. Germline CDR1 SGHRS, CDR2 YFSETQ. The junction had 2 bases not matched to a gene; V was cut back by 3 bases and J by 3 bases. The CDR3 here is CASSWGQGDNQPQHF. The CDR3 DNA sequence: TGCGCCAGCAGCTGGGGACAGGGGGACAATCAGCCCCAGCATTTT.

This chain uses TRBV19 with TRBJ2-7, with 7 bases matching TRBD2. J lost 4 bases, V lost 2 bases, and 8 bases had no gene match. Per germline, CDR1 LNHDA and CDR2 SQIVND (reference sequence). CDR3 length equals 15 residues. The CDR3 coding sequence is TGTGCCAGTAGTATACCCTCGGCGGGGGTATACGAGCAGTACTTC. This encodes CASSIPSAGVYEQYF.

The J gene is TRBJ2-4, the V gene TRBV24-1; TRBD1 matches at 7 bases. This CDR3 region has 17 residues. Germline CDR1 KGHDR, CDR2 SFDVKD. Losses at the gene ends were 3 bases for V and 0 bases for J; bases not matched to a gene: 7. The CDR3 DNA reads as TGTGCCACCAGTGATGGGCAGGGGGACGGAGCCAAAAACATTCAGTACTTC. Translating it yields CATSDGQGDGAKNIQYF.

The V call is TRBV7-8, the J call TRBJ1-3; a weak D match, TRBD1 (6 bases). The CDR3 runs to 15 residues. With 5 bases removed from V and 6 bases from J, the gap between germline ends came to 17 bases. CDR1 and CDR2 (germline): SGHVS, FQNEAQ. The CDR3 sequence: CASSPDSLLINTIYF. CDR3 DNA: TGTGCCAGCAGCCCGGACAGTTTATTGATAAACACCATATATTTT.